The 7 T cell receptor beta chains presented below share a single source sample, sequenced in a study of T cells in Graves' hyperthyroidism and ophthalmopathy. TCR beta CDR3 regions were amplified from RNA transcripts. TCR CDR3 underwent first-round RT-PCR with the HTBI primer set. Each CDR3 protein gets one entry after TCRdb re-called the multiplex PCR reads with MiXCR. This sample has roughly 580,000 distinct CDR3 sequences, with roughly 50% found just once. Input material: peripheral blood or thyroid tissue (not recorded which). The origin of the receptors is a woman aged 18-30 years with Graves' hyperthyroidism.

This sequence joins TRBV2 and TRBJ1-2; D not resolved. Germline assignment: CDR1 SNHLY and CDR2 FYNNEI. This CDR3 contains 13 residues. V dropped 5 bases and J dropped 8 bases, with 15 bases sitting between them. The CDR3 region is CASSSRAGLGYTF. CDR3 in DNA: TGTGCCAGCAGTAGTAGGGCGGGCTTAGGCTACACCTTC.

The chain recombines TRBV24-1 with TRBJ2-5; D gene ambiguous. Trimming removed 3 bases from V and 7 bases from J, with 5 bases in between. This CDR3 has 11 residues. Germline V CDR1 and CDR2: KGHDR, SFDVKD. CDR3 region: CATSDDGTQYF. The CDR3 DNA reads TGTGCCACCAGTGATGACGGGACCCAGTACTTC.

V and J are TRBV10-3 and TRBJ1-2; 7 nucleotides line up with TRBD1. The V segment lost 10 bases and the J segment 0 bases; nucleotides outside the gene matches: 11. Germline V lookup: CDR1 ENHRY, CDR2 SYGVKD. This CDR3 has 15 residues. The CDR3 DNA follows: TGTGCCAGCAGGCGGGACAGTAGCTCTAACTATGGCTACACCTTC. It codes for CASRRDSSSNYGYTF.

This chain joins TRBV9 and TRBJ1-1; 7 bases are shared with TRBD1. V shed 4 bases, J shed 10 bases, and the junction held 7 bases outside the gene matches. The germline V gene has CDR1 SGDLS and CDR2 YYNGEE. This CDR3 region has 12 residues. The CDR3 loop reads CASSPANRGAFF. CDR3 bases: TGTGCCAGCAGCCCAGCAAACAGGGGAGCTTTCTTT.

The chain joins TRBV2 to TRBJ1-4; 7 bases agree with TRBD1. Germline V gives CDR1 SNHLY, CDR2 FYNNEI. With 3 bases clipped from V and 2 bases from J, the junction kept 3 bases outside the gene matches. The CDR3 spans 15 residues. In DNA form, the CDR3 reads TGTGCCAGCAGTGAGACAGGGAACACTAATGAAAAACTGTTTTTT. Its protein is CASSETGNTNEKLFF.

The DNA for the CDR3 is TGTGCCAGCAGCTTTACGGGTTTCTCTGGAAACACCATATATTTT. Amino acids: CASSFTGFSGNTIYF. This chain joins TRBV11-3 and TRBJ1-3, with unresolved D. The length of the CDR3 is 15 residues. Trimming removed 3 bases from V and 0 bases from J, with 9 bases in between. Germline lookup yields CDR1 SGHNT and CDR2 YENEEA.

This clonotype showed up just a few times. The J gene is TRBJ2-7, the V gene TRBV24-1; 14 bases match TRBD2. Germline V CDR1 and CDR2: KGHDR, SFDVKD. Trimming cost V 4 bases and J 3 bases; bases outside gene matches: 4. The CDR3 sequence is 16 residues long. The CDR3 spells CATSDPGLAGVYEQYF. The CDR3 region has the DNA TGTGCCACCAGTGACCCGGGACTAGCGGGAGTCTACGAGCAGTACTTC.